One T cell receptor (beta chain) is described in this entry. Its target is unknown. Looked up from germline, CDR1 is SQVTM and CDR2 is ANQGSEA. The CDR3 runs to 11 residues. V lost 6 bases and J lost 8, with 11 bases in between. For Graves' hyperthyroidism to be stable, ophthalmopathy could not progress within 18 months. Based on clinical symptoms, serum thyroxine and TRAb, thyroid ultrasound and orbital computed tomography, diagnoses were reached. This sample is drawn from a study of T cells in Graves' hyperthyroidism and ophthalmopathy. Whole-study findings and limits: Before onset, ophthalmopathy was predicted by the model a median roughly 6.8 months earlier. Ophthalmopathy cases were set apart from stable hyperthyroidism by a 13 V-J model.

TCR beta CDR3 regions were amplified from RNA transcripts. Primed by the HTBI set, a first-round RT-PCR was run on the TCR CDR3. Using its own MiXCR run on the multiplex PCR reads, TCRdb lists one record per CDR3 protein. The sample lists about 540,000 distinct CDR3 sequences; 46% were seen once. This clonotype was sampled from a woman aged 18 to 35 with Graves' hyperthyroidism. The sequencing sample was made of peripheral blood or thyroid tissue (not recorded which). This rearrangement joins TRBV29-1 to TRBJ1-5; D is unresolved. The CDR3 loop reads CSVGPLEPQHF. CDR3 coding DNA: TGCAGCGTAGGGCCTCTGGAGCCCCAGCATTTT.